What follows are 20 T cell receptor beta chains derived from one specimen sequenced in a study of blood T cell repertoires in COVID-19. The assay was immunoSEQ multiplex PCR, and TCRdb's table has in-frame clones only and misses some. This sample has tens of thousands of clones, with more than 70% found just once. What was sequenced was peripheral blood. The receptors come from a man aged 60 to 69 with active or convalescent COVID-19.

The chain employs TRBV18 and TRBJ2-5; D is ambiguous. Trimming removed 6 bases at V and 3 bases at J, with 14 bases between. There are 14 residues in the CDR3. Germline lookup yields CDR1 KGHSH and CDR2 LQKENI. The CDR3 DNA follows: TGTGCCAGCTCCCGAAACAGATTTGAAGAGACCCAGTACTTC. Protein product: CASSRNRFEETQYF.

This CDR3 reads CASSVARGVAETQYF. The CDR3 nucleotides are TGTGCCAGCAGCGTAGCGCGGGGGGTTGCTGAGACCCAGTACTTC. The chain employs TRBV9 and TRBJ2-5; 8 bases match TRBD2. This CDR3 is built from 15 residues. Trimming took 0 bases from V and 5 from J; bases not matched to a gene: 6. CDR1 SGDLS and CDR2 YYNGEE come from the germline V gene.

The chain is built from TRBV7-6 and TRBJ1-6; perhaps TRBD1 as D (6 bases). The CDR3 consists of 14 residues. The V end lost 4 bases, the J end lost 3 bases, and 7 bases lay between the germline ends. The germline V gene encodes CDR1 SGHVS and CDR2 FNYEAQ. This CDR3 reads CASSSQGYNSPLHF. The CDR3, as DNA: TGTGCCAGCAGCTCACAGGGCTATAATTCACCCCTCCACTTT.

The chain recombines TRBV7-9 with TRBJ1-1; TRBD1 might be the D (5 bases). Trimming removed 6 bases from V and 4 bases from J, with 15 bases in between. The CDR3 is made up of 14 amino acids. CDR1 and CDR2 (germline): SEHNR, FQNEAQ (reference sequence). Written as DNA, the CDR3 is TGTGCCAGCAGAGAAGACGGGGGGTTCACTGAAGCTTTCTTT. Its protein product is CASREDGGFTEAFF.

The rearrangement joins TRBV19 to TRBJ2-4; TRBD2 matches at 7 bases. Trimming cost V 7 bases and J 8 bases; bases outside gene matches: 8. Germline lookup yields CDR1 LNHDA and CDR2 SQIVND (reference sequence). The CDR3 has 13 residues. CDR3 sequence reads: CASTNQGGDIQYF. The CDR3 nucleotides are TGTGCCAGTACCAATCAGGGAGGGGACATTCAGTACTTC.

V gene TRBV5-1 combines with J gene TRBJ1-2; a possible D gene is TRBD1 (6 bases). Germline assignment: CDR1 SGHRS and CDR2 YFSETQ. With 4 bases removed from V and 5 bases from J, the gap between germline ends came to 12 bases. This CDR3 has 13 amino acids. The CDR3 sequence is CASSAQGKYGYTF. CDR3 in DNA: TGCGCCAGCAGCGCACAGGGTAAATATGGCTACACCTTC. Drawing the rest from reference TRBV5-1 and TRBJ1-2, the complete variable domain is KAGVTQTPRYLIKTRGQQVTLSCSPISGHRSVSWYQQTPGQGLQFLFEYFSETQRNKGNFPGRFSGRQFSNSRSEMNVSTLELGDSALYLCASSAQGKYGYTFGSGTRLTVV.

V is TRBV6-1 and J is TRBJ2-3; TRBD2 aligns across 11 bases. Germline-derived CDR1 and CDR2 are MNHNS and SASEGT. J gave up 4 bases and V 4 bases, and 7 bases lay outside the gene matches. The CDR3 contains 16 residues. The CDR3 DNA is TGTGCCAGCAGTGTCACTAGCGGGAGTGGCTCAGATACGCAGTATTTT. Translation gives CASSVTSGSGSDTQYF.

This clone occurred once. The chain carries TRBV9 and TRBJ1-2, with D unresolved. The V and J ends lost 4 bases and 8 bases respectively, with 15 bases between them. Germline V gene sequence: CDR1 SGDLS, CDR2 YYNGEE. The CDR3 covers 13 residues. The CDR3 nucleotides read TGTGCCAGCAGCCTCACGGGTGAACGGGGCTACACCTTC. It is translated as CASSLTGERGYTF.

This clone counts as medium-sized. The V gene is TRBV7-2, the J gene TRBJ2-1; D remains ambiguous. Looked up from germline, CDR1 is SGHTA and CDR2 is FQGNSA. CDR3 length: 12 residues. Trimming left V 5 bases short and J 3 bases short, with 5 bases between. The CDR3 sequence: CASSPYYNEQFF. The CDR3 DNA is TGTGCCAGCAGCCCGTACTACAATGAGCAGTTCTTC.

V is TRBV6-6 and J is TRBJ1-1; D is possibly TRBD1 (6 bases). Germline CDR1 reads MNHNY; CDR2 reads SVGAGI (reference sequence). V lost 7 bases and J lost 4, with 19 bases in between. This CDR3 has 15 residues. As DNA, the CDR3 is TGTGCCAGCACCCCTGGGGGTAACAGGGTCACTGAAGCTTTCTTT. Its translation: CASTPGGNRVTEAFF.

The rearrangement uses TRBV18 and TRBJ2-5; D may be TRBD1 (5 bases). CDR1 KGHSH and CDR2 LQKENI come from the germline V gene. The V end lost 3 bases, the J end lost 5 bases, and 13 bases lay between the germline ends. CDR3 size: 14 residues. DNA of the CDR3: TGTGCCAGCTCACCCAAACAGGCGATCGAGACCCAGTACTTC. It translates to CASSPKQAIETQYF.

This rearrangement joins TRBV19 to TRBJ1-6; D is perhaps TRBD1 (5 bases). Germline CDR1 reads LNHDA; CDR2 reads SQIVND (reference sequence). V was pared by 5 bases and J by 9 bases, with 23 bases between. The CDR3 is 17 residues long. The CDR3 DNA reads TGTGCCAGTAGTTCCTTGGGGGGATTAACTTGGCTTTCACCCCTCCACTTT. Translating gives CASSSLGGLTWLSPLHF.

CDR3 loop: CASSSPGGRSLQRNGYTF. The CDR3 DNA is TGTGCCAGCAGTTCCCCCGGGGGTCGGAGTCTCCAAAGGAACGGCTACACCTTC. The gene calls are TRBV6-2 or TRBV6-3 and TRBJ1-2, with a weak D call TRBD1 (5 bases). The V and J ends lost 4 bases and 8 bases respectively, with 29 bases between them. Germline V gives CDR1 MNHEY, CDR2 SVGEGT. The CDR3 consists of 18 residues.

CDR3 amino acids: CSSRPEGLAGVEQFF. The CDR3, as DNA: TGCAGCTCCCGCCCAGAGGGCCTAGCGGGAGTTGAGCAGTTCTTC. The rearrangement joins TRBV29-1 to TRBJ2-1; 10 nucleotides agree with TRBD2. The V gene end was trimmed by 8 bases and the J gene end by 9 bases; junction bases not matched to a gene: 16. Germline loops: CDR1 SQVTM, CDR2 ANQGSEA. This CDR3 spans 15 amino acids.

This clone was detected once. DNA of the CDR3: TGTGCCAGCAGCCCAGGGGGCACCAAAAACATTCAGTACTTC. Translating gives CASSPGGTKNIQYF. V and J are TRBV7-2 and TRBJ2-4; 8 nucleotides match TRBD1. This CDR3 is built from 14 residues. Looked up from germline, CDR1 is SGHTA and CDR2 is FQGNSA. V dropped 5 bases and J dropped 2; count of bases not matched to a gene: 2.

V and J are TRBV5-4 and TRBJ2-7; 9 positions agree with TRBD2. The CDR3 extends over 15 amino acids. V dropped 1 base and J dropped 0; count of bases not matched to a gene: 2. The germline gives CDR1 SGHNT, CDR2 YYREEE (reference sequence). The CDR3 loop is CASSLNSGSSYEQYV. In DNA, the CDR3 is TGTGCCAGCAGCTTGAATAGCGGGAGCTCCTACGAGCAGTACGTC.

This chain links TRBV9 with TRBJ2-1, with TRBD2 matching over 8 bases. Germline V CDR1 and CDR2: SGDLS, YYNGEE. V lost 0 bases, J lost 12 bases, and 8 bases stayed unmatched. CDR3 length: 14 amino acids. For the CDR3, the DNA is TGTGCCAGCAGCGTAGCCCGGGAGGGCCTCTGGCAGTTCTTC. Residues: CASSVAREGLWQFF.

The chain combines TRBV5-8 with TRBJ2-1, with D possibly being TRBD2 (6 bases). Trimming shortened V by 4 bases and J by 0 bases, and 11 bases separated the two germline ends. Germline lookup yields CDR1 SGHTS and CDR2 YDEGEE. The CDR3 is 15 residues long. CDR3 sequence reads: CASSPGLYSYNEQFF. CDR3 DNA sequence: TGTGCCAGCAGCCCGGGACTCTACTCCTACAATGAGCAGTTCTTC.

J is TRBJ1-2 and V is TRBV5-4; 7 nucleotides align to TRBD1. Germline CDR1 is SGHNT and CDR2 is YYREEE (reference sequence). CDR3 length: 15 amino acids. The J segment lost 4 bases and the V segment lost 2 bases, leaving 8 bases of the junction unmatched. For the CDR3, the DNA is TGTGCCAGCAGCTTTGATCCGGGACAGAGCTATGGCTACACCTTC. Encoded protein: CASSFDPGQSYGYTF.

The rearrangement joins TRBV14 to TRBJ1-4; possibly TRBD1 for D (5 bases). The CDR3 length is 13 residues. V was trimmed by 4 bases and J by 5 bases, leaving 8 bases between them. Germline V CDR1 and CDR2: SGHDN, FVKESK. The CDR3 region is CASSRQFNEKLFF. CDR3 in DNA: TGTGCCAGCAGCCGACAGTTCAATGAAAAACTGTTTTTT.